This entry is about one TCR beta chain. Its antigen remains unknown. Assay: immunoSEQ multiplex PCR; the TCRdb copy retains only in-frame clones and omits some. The sample lists over 150,000 clones, over 85% occurring once. The CDR3 has 16 amino acids. Germline CDR1 MNHEY, CDR2 SMNVEV (reference sequence). Trimming took 4 bases from V and 5 from J, leaving 17 bases between them. This entry belongs to a study of T cell responses to AZD1222 COVID-19 vaccine. Study conclusions and caveats: Only after the peak T cell response were repertoires sampled. Spike regions recognized by vaccine-associated CD4 TCRs spanned the protein, led by 160-218 and 743-854. Most donors were white British, females outnumbered males, and clonal diversity was possibly underestimated.

Sequenced here: peripheral blood, sampled 28 days after the second AZD1222 dose. This chain joins TRBV27 and TRBJ2-2; D is unclear. This sequence originates from an adult who received the AZD1222 COVID-19 vaccine. Here the CDR3 DNA reads TGTGCCAGCAGTTCTAGATCCCGAAACGGAACCGGGGAGCTGTTTTTT. Translation: CASSSRSRNGTGELFF.